The next 14 T cell receptor beta chains were all read from a single sample in a study of cytomegalovirus exposure and HLA in healthy donors (TCRdb year 2017). To prepare the library, the immunoSEQ multiplex PCR assay was applied. A mixture of 60 forward primers for TCR Vbeta segments and 13 reverse primers for TCR Jbeta segments was used in the multiplex PCR. The clones in this table, taken by TCRdb from immuneACCESS, are in-frame only. Not every clone is retained; where verified, under half of the shortfall comes from an unresolved V gene, and the cause of the rest is unknown. A total of fewer than 200,000 clones appear in this sample, about 68% of them only once. Of the sample, more than 2.5% falls within the top ten clones. The specimen sequenced was PBMCs. Receptor source: a female donor in good health and CMV-seronegative.

The CDR3 reads CATSQPTGGPQPQHF. The CDR3 DNA reads TGTGCCACCAGCCAACCCACAGGGGGGCCTCAGCCCCAGCATTTT. The rearrangement uses TRBV15 and TRBJ1-5, with 8 bases lining up with TRBD1. J gave up 6 bases and V 5 bases, and 9 bases lay outside the gene matches. Germline V CDR1 and CDR2: LNHNV, YYDKDF (reference sequence). The CDR3 spans 15 residues.

J is TRBJ1-1 and V is TRBV6-5; maybe TRBD1 (5 bases). CDR1 MNHEY and CDR2 SVGAGI come from the germline V gene. V lost 0 bases and J lost 4, with 6 bases in between. This CDR3 comprises 13 residues. The CDR3 protein is CASSYSGPTEAFF. CDR3 sequence (DNA): TGTGCCAGCAGTTACTCGGGGCCCACTGAAGCTTTCTTT.

J is TRBJ2-5 and V is TRBV11-1, with 8 bases aligning to TRBD2. The CDR3 is 14 residues long. The trim removed 5 bases at V and 2 bases at J, leaving 4 bases unmatched. From germline, CDR1 is SGHAT and CDR2 FQDESV (reference sequence). The CDR3 reads CASSPGTRQETQYF. The CDR3 DNA sequence: TGTGCCAGCAGCCCCGGGACTAGACAAGAGACCCAGTACTTC.

V and J are TRBV6-1 and TRBJ2-1; possibly TRBD1 for D (6 bases). CDR3 size: 16 residues. The V gene's germline CDR1 is MNHNS and CDR2 SASEGT. The V end lost 4 bases, the J end lost 0 bases, and 13 bases lay between the germline ends. In DNA form, the CDR3 reads TGTGCCAGCAGTGCCATAACAGGGAGCTCCTACAATGAGCAGTTCTTC. Protein sequence: CASSAITGSSYNEQFF.

The chain uses TRBV6-5 and TRBJ2-1, with TRBD2 identical over 9 bases. Trimming cost V 5 bases and J 8 bases; bases outside gene matches: 7. The CDR3 contains 14 residues. CDR1 is MNHEY, CDR2 SVGAGI, per germline. CDR3 in DNA: TGTGCCAGCAGTGAAGGGCGGGGGGGCGATGAGCAGTTCTTC. This gives the protein CASSEGRGGDEQFF.

V usage is TRBV4-3 and J usage is TRBJ2-3; D is unclear. The V end was cut by 2 bases, the J end by 5 bases, with 14 bases between. Germline lookup yields CDR1 LGHNA and CDR2 YSLEER. There are 15 residues in the CDR3. The CDR3 is CASSQYHSAGDTQYF. The CDR3 DNA follows: TGCGCCAGCAGCCAATATCACTCCGCAGGAGATACGCAGTATTTT.

The genes are TRBV30 and TRBJ2-2, with 7 bases that match TRBD1. The CDR3 is 14 amino acids. Trimming removed 1 base from V and 4 bases from J; junction bases left unmatched: 3. The germline gives CDR1 GTSNPN, CDR2 SVGIG (reference sequence). CDR3 nucleotides: TGTGCCTGGAGTGGACAGGGCTTCACCGGGGAGCTGTTTTTT. Translating gives CAWSGQGFTGELFF. Combining the CDR3 with reference TRBV30 and TRBJ2-2 gives the whole variable domain SQTIHQWPATLVQPVGSPLSLECTVEGTSNPNLYWYRQAAGRGLQLLFYSVGIGQISSEVPQNLSASRPQDRQFILSSKKLLLSDSGFYLCAWSGQGFTGELFFGEGSRLTVL.

The CDR3 DNA reads as TGCGCCAGCAGCCCTAACCGAGTAGCCTTAGTGACCCAGTACTTC. It is translated as CASSPNRVALVTQYF. V usage is TRBV4-1 and J usage is TRBJ2-5; D unresolved. CDR1 is MGHRA and CDR2 is YSYEKL in the germline V gene. V dropped 4 bases and J dropped 7 bases, with 19 bases sitting between them. The CDR3 runs to 15 residues.

The rearrangement joins TRBV5-5 to TRBJ1-4; D is uncertain. CDR1 is SGHKS, CDR2 YYEKEE, per germline (reference sequence). This CDR3 region has 12 residues. The V and J ends lost 4 bases and 8 bases respectively, with 9 bases between them. The CDR3 nucleotides are TGTGCCAGCAGCCTACCGTTGGAAAAACTGTTTTTT. Translation: CASSLPLEKLFF.

The chain links TRBV19 to TRBJ1-5; 8 nucleotides match TRBD1. The CDR3 is made up of 12 amino acids. Germline values: CDR1 LNHDA, CDR2 SQIVND (reference sequence). The J segment lost 9 bases and the V segment lost 7 bases, leaving 5 bases of the junction unmatched. DNA for the CDR3: TGTGCCAGTACTACAGGGGGTGGGCCCCAGCATTTT. It is translated as CASTTGGGPQHF.

There are a few counts of this clone. This chain's CDR3 is CASSYDRAYNEQFF. CDR3 bases: TGTGCCAGCAGTTATGACAGGGCCTACAATGAGCAGTTCTTC. The rearrangement uses TRBV5-8 and TRBJ2-1, with 7 bases that match TRBD1. The CDR3 is made up of 14 amino acids. Germline assignment: CDR1 SGHTS and CDR2 YDEGEE. Trimming cost V 5 bases and J 2 bases; bases outside gene matches: 4.

The rearrangement uses TRBV6-1 and TRBJ1-4; 7 positions match TRBD1. This CDR3 is 15 amino acids long. Looked up from germline, CDR1 is MNHNS and CDR2 is SASEGT. V was clipped by 3 bases and J by 7 bases; unmatched bases: 8. CDR3 DNA sequence: TGTGCCAGCAGTGACGACAGGGCTGTTGGTGAAAAACTGTTTTTT. This codes for CASSDDRAVGEKLFF.

CDR3 in DNA: TGTGCCAGCAGCCCGGTGGGGGGAGGAGGGACCGGGGAGCTGTTTTTT. It specifies CASSPVGGGGTGELFF. The V and J genes are TRBV7-6 and TRBJ2-2, with D perhaps matching TRBD2 (6 bases). Looked up from germline, CDR1 is SGHVS and CDR2 is FNYEAQ. CDR3 length equals 16 residues. The germline V and J ends were trimmed by 5 bases and 5 bases, with 18 bases remaining between them. Full variable domain (rest looked up from reference TRBV7-6 and TRBJ2-2): GAGVSQSPRYKVTKRGQDVALRCDPISGHVSLYWYRQALGQGPEFLTYFNYEAQQDKSGLPNDRFSAERPEGSISTLTIQRTEQRDSAMYRCASSPVGGGGTGELFFGEGSRLTVL.

The chain recombines TRBV7-8 with TRBJ2-2; 9 positions match TRBD2. The CDR3 has 15 amino acids. The germline CDR1 and CDR2 sequences are SGHVS and FQNEAQ. V lost 7 bases and J lost 6; bases outside the gene matches: 9. CDR3 residues: CASKVAGGRSGELFF. DNA of the CDR3: TGTGCCAGCAAGGTGGCGGGGGGGCGATCCGGGGAGCTGTTTTTT.